One sample yielded the 20 T cell receptor beta chains listed below, sequenced in a study of CD8 T cells in ankylosing spondylitis (dated by TCRdb to the late 2010s). Library creation used 5' RACE. TCRdb shows the sequencer as Illumina HiSeq 2500. In TCRdb, the public reads were trimmed at Q25 with fastp and aligned with MiXCR, with productive beta chains retained. CDR3 protein sequences are deduplicated, and each keeps its most common genes and DNA. The sample includes some 42,000 distinct CDR3 sequences, with around 2.9% observed a single time. Approximately 4.2% of the sample comes from the top ten. Sequencing input: blood, either unsorted or a sorted T cell fraction (not recorded which). All receptors come from a male donor with ankylosing spondylitis or in good health (not recorded which).

This clonotype was seen ten or more times. This chain links TRBV9 with TRBJ1-1; possible D gene TRBD1, 5 bases. CDR3 length: 16 amino acids. V lost 4 bases and J lost 5, with 21 bases in between. Germline loops: CDR1 SGDLS, CDR2 YYNGEE. Written as DNA, the CDR3 is TGTGCCAGCAGCCCGTTCCCGGGACCGAGTGAGACTGAAGCTTTCTTT. Translating gives CASSPFPGPSETEAFF.

This clonotype was counted many times. V gene TRBV9 combines with J gene TRBJ2-1; D ambiguous. This CDR3 region has 12 residues. Trimming took off 3 bases at V and 7 bases at J, with 8 bases between the two ends. Germline loops: CDR1 SGDLS, CDR2 YYNGEE. Here the CDR3 DNA reads TGTGCCAGCAGCGGTGGAAAAAATGAGCAGTTCTTC. Residues: CASSGGKNEQFF.

The table lists this clonotype with many counts. The rearrangement links TRBV9 to TRBJ1-6, with 9 bases aligning to TRBD1. The germline gives CDR1 SGDLS, CDR2 YYNGEE. V trimming: 4 bases; J trimming: 7 bases; junction bases outside the gene matches: 6. CDR3 length equals 15 residues. CDR3 in DNA: TGTGCCAGCAGCCCGGGACAGGGTGGGAATTCACCCCTCCACTTT. It translates to CASSPGQGGNSPLHF.

This clonotype has at least ten counts. The rearrangement joins TRBV9 to TRBJ2-7, with D tentatively TRBD2 (6 bases). Trimming pared 4 bases from V and 0 bases from J, leaving 11 bases between. Germline V CDR1 and CDR2: SGDLS, YYNGEE. This CDR3 has 14 amino acids. This CDR3 is CASSSRDFSYEQYF. In DNA form, the CDR3 reads TGTGCCAGCAGCTCACGGGACTTCTCCTACGAGCAGTACTTC. Combining the CDR3 with reference TRBV9 and TRBJ2-7 gives the whole variable domain DSGVTQTPKHLITATGQRVTLRCSPRSGDLSVYWYQQSLDQGLQFLIQYYNGEERAKGNILERFSAQQFPDLHSELNLSSLELGDSALYFCASSSRDFSYEQYFGPGTRLTVT.

This clonotype has ten or more counts. The gene calls are TRBV9 and TRBJ2-5; 15 bases agree with TRBD2. Trimming cost V 4 bases and J 10 bases; bases outside gene matches: 11. Germline CDR1 SGDLS, CDR2 YYNGEE. This CDR3 has 16 amino acids. CDR3 protein: CASSKGTSGRPLNQYF. The CDR3 bases are TGTGCCAGCAGCAAAGGGACTAGCGGGAGGCCATTGAACCAGTACTTC.

This clonotype has ten or more counts. The chain combines TRBV9 with TRBJ1-1; D not resolved. The CDR3 runs 14 residues. The ends were cut back, 0 bases at V and 6 bases at J, with 12 bases in the middle. Germline assignment: CDR1 SGDLS and CDR2 YYNGEE. The CDR3 sequence is CASSVVPSGAEAFF. The DNA for the CDR3 is TGTGCCAGCAGCGTAGTTCCGTCGGGCGCTGAAGCTTTCTTT.

This clonotype was counted many times. The J gene is TRBJ2-2, the V gene TRBV9; unclear D gene. This CDR3 has 13 amino acids. Germline lookup yields CDR1 SGDLS and CDR2 YYNGEE. Trimming pared 4 bases from V and 7 bases from J, leaving 11 bases between. DNA of the CDR3: TGTGCCAGCAGCCCCAACCCGGGCGGGGAGCTGTTTTTT. It encodes CASSPNPGGELFF.

This clonotype was recorded at least ten times. This chain uses TRBV9 with TRBJ2-2, with D uncertain. In germline, CDR1 is SGDLS, CDR2 YYNGEE. V lost 2 bases and J lost 5, with 16 bases in between. CDR3 length equals 16 residues. The CDR3: CASSVEEWGGTGELFF. In nucleotides, the CDR3 is TGTGCCAGCAGCGTTGAAGAGTGGGGTGGGACCGGGGAGCTGTTTTTT.

This clonotype showed up many times. The CDR3 sequence: CASSVSTTTGPYQETQYF. The CDR3 DNA reads as TGTGCCAGCAGCGTATCCACCACGACAGGGCCCTACCAAGAGACCCAGTACTTC. The rearrangement uses TRBV9 and TRBJ2-5, with TRBD1 matching 7 bases. Unmatched junction bases numbered 12, after V lost 1 base and J lost 0 bases. Germline-derived CDR1 and CDR2 are SGDLS and YYNGEE. This CDR3 spans 18 amino acids.

The table lists this clonotype with a few counts. V gene TRBV9 combines with J gene TRBJ2-2; D gene unclear. The V gene lost 0 bases and the J gene lost 1 base, with 10 bases spanning the gap. This CDR3 comprises 16 residues. CDR1 and CDR2 from the germline V gene are SGDLS and YYNGEE. DNA of the CDR3: TGTGCCAGCAGCGTAGGGGTTAGCAGGAACACCGGGGAGCTGTTTTTT. Its translation is CASSVGVSRNTGELFF.

This clonotype appeared many times. J is TRBJ2-3 and V is TRBV6-4; 10 positions match TRBD1. The CDR3 extends over 15 amino acids. Germline V CDR1 and CDR2: MRHNA, SNTAGT. V shed 7 bases, J shed 5 bases, and the junction held 9 bases outside the gene matches. As DNA, the CDR3 is TGTGCCAGCACCTCTCCGGGACAGGGGATAGATACGCAGTATTTT. This sequence encodes CASTSPGQGIDTQYF.

This clonotype was seen ten or more times. V usage is TRBV9 and J usage is TRBJ2-1, with 10 bases aligning to TRBD2. Trimming removed 0 bases from V and 6 bases from J; junction bases left unmatched: 6. Germline CDR1 SGDLS, CDR2 YYNGEE. CDR3 size: 16 residues. CDR3 DNA sequence: TGTGCCAGCAGCGTAGGTCCTAGCGGGAGTAGCAATGAGCAGTTCTTC. Protein product: CASSVGPSGSSNEQFF.

This clonotype was picked up many times. Written as DNA, the CDR3 is TGTGCCAGCAGCGTAGGACGAGTGGAGGGGGAGACCCAGTACTTC. Translating gives CASSVGRVEGETQYF. The J gene is TRBJ2-5, the V gene TRBV9, with D maybe TRBD2 (6 bases). Trimming pared 0 bases from V and 5 bases from J, leaving 14 bases between. The CDR3 is made up of 15 amino acids. Germline CDR1 is SGDLS and CDR2 is YYNGEE.

This clonotype was found many times. The chain has TRBV9 and TRBJ2-7; 8 nucleotides line up with TRBD2. The CDR3 extends over 15 amino acids. The germline gives CDR1 SGDLS, CDR2 YYNGEE. With V trimmed by 3 bases and J by 2 bases, 7 bases remained unmatched. The CDR3 reads CASSGSGSDTYEQYF. CDR3 DNA sequence: TGTGCCAGCAGCGGGAGCGGGAGCGACACCTACGAGCAGTACTTC.

This chain uses TRBV9 with TRBJ2-5; 9 bases are shared with TRBD2. The germline V gene encodes CDR1 SGDLS and CDR2 YYNGEE. The CDR3 is 16 amino acids. After removal of 4 bases from V and 4 bases from J, the junction contained 11 bases not matched to a gene. CDR3 bases: TGTGCCAGCAGCATAGCTACGGCGGGAGGGCGAGAGACCCAGTACTTC. This sequence encodes CASSIATAGGRETQYF. The entire variable domain, with the rest obtained from reference TRBV9 and TRBJ2-5, is as follows: DSGVTQTPKHLITATGQRVTLRCSPRSGDLSVYWYQQSLDQGLQFLIQYYNGEERAKGNILERFSAQQFPDLHSELNLSSLELGDSALYFCASSIATAGGRETQYFGPGTRLLVL.

This clonotype was recorded at least ten times. A read error is possible here, since a much larger clone lies one base away. J is TRBJ2-2 and V is TRBV9, with D unresolved. V dropped 0 bases and J dropped 4 bases, with 1 base sitting between them. Germline V gives CDR1 SGDLS, CDR2 YYNGEE. This CDR3 comprises 12 residues. DNA of the CDR3: TGTGCCAGCAGCGTAGTCACCGGGGAGCTGTTTTTT. Its translation is CASSVVTGELFF.

This clonotype has ten or more counts. The rearrangement uses TRBV9 and TRBJ2-2; the match to TRBD2 covers 9 bases. CDR1 and CDR2 (germline): SGDLS, YYNGEE. V lost 1 base, J lost 3 bases, and 1 base stayed unmatched. This CDR3 contains 15 residues. CDR3 residues: CASSVLAGDTGELFF. DNA for the CDR3: TGTGCCAGCAGCGTATTAGCGGGGGACACCGGGGAGCTGTTTTTT.

This clonotype has a count of ten or more. The rearrangement uses TRBV9 and TRBJ2-5, with 12 bases aligning to TRBD2. There are 14 residues in the CDR3. Germline V gene data show CDR1 as SGDLS and CDR2 as YYNGEE. J gave up 4 bases and V 3 bases, and 1 base lay outside the gene matches. The CDR3 here is CASSATSGRETQYF. The CDR3 region has the DNA TGTGCCAGCAGCGCGACTAGCGGGAGAGAGACCCAGTACTTC.

Many counts were recorded for this clonotype. The rearrangement links TRBV9 to TRBJ2-7; D might be TRBD1 or TRBD2, each matching 5 bases. V lost 0 bases, J lost 6 bases, and 13 bases lay in between. The V gene's germline CDR1 is SGDLS and CDR2 YYNGEE. The CDR3 loop spans 14 amino acids. The CDR3 sequence is CASSVGGPSAEQYF. For the CDR3, the DNA is TGTGCCAGCAGCGTAGGGGGACCTTCCGCCGAGCAGTACTTC.

This clonotype was observed at least ten times. V and J are TRBV9 and TRBJ2-3, with 8 bases aligning to TRBD1. The CDR3 spans 16 residues. Germline loops: CDR1 SGDLS, CDR2 YYNGEE. With 0 bases clipped from V and 4 bases from J, the junction kept 7 bases outside the gene matches. The CDR3, as DNA: TGTGCCAGCAGCGTAGGGGGTGAGACAGGGGCAGATACGCAGTATTTT. It encodes CASSVGGETGADTQYF.